Given below is one T cell receptor (beta chain) in context. The data belong to a study of blood T cell repertoires in COVID-19. For the study at large: Acute and convalescent COVID-19 samples came from the United States, Italy and Spain.

Recruited during active infection, patients (from Seattle) were subsequently followed longitudinally. Authors' processing steps: Amplification from reference gene primers served as the basis for estimated nucleated cell counts. Assay used: immunoSEQ multiplex PCR; TCRdb lists only in-frame clones, some missing. The DNA was the basis for D and trimming; V, J and clone size are from that table. In the table there are 150,000 to 200,000 clones, 94% of which are singletons. The CDR3 extends over 17 amino acids. Trimming removed 0 bases at V and 0 bases at J, with 15 bases between. Germline values: CDR1 LNHNV, CDR2 YYDKDF (reference sequence).

Sequenced: peripheral blood. The chain links TRBV15 to TRBJ2-7; D perhaps matches TRBD2 (5 bases). The sequence came from a man younger than 45 with COVID-19, enrolled during active disease. CDR3 amino acids: CATSRDYSGINSYEQYF. The CDR3 DNA reads as TGTGCCACCAGCAGAGATTATTCGGGGATTAACTCCTACGAGCAGTACTTC.